This is a list of T cell receptor beta chains from one sample in a study of blood T cell repertoires in COVID-19. Produced via immunoSEQ multiplex PCR; TCRdb's table is partial and in-frame only. The sample has about 180,000 clones, approximately 90% seen once. The sample comprised peripheral blood. The receptors shown here come from a woman aged 25 to 45 with acute or convalescent COVID-19. Both conserved end residues are part of each CDR3. Each record gives: V gene, J gene, CDR3 protein.

>TRBV12-5|TRBJ2-7
CASLRDNDEQYF
>TRBV4-2|TRBJ1-4
CASSQGTKTTNEKLFF
>TRBV9|TRBJ2-7
CASSGTSPYEQYF
>TRBV3-1/TRBV3-2|TRBJ1-1
CASSVTRQGGREAFF
>TRBV18|TRBJ2-5
CASSPTFIETQYF
>TRBV6-6|TRBJ1-5
CASRDSAHSNQPQHF
>TRBV7-9|TRBJ2-1
CASSGSGRPSWGEQFF
>TRBV10-1|TRBJ2-1
CASLSLAEFF
>TRBV5-1|TRBJ2-1
CASSRQTDHSYNEQFF
>TRBV18|TRBJ2-1
CASSLTQDSYNEQFF
>TRBV2|TRBJ2-7
CASGRDRIYEQYF
>TRBV6-5|TRBJ1-2
CASSPGTGLYGYTF
>TRBV18|TRBJ1-1
CASSPNMGGNTEAFF
>TRBV4-1|TRBJ1-2
CASSRGQGNGYTF
>TRBV27|TRBJ2-7
CASSEIAGEIYEQYF
>TRBV5-5|TRBJ2-1
CASLQDLSSYNEQFF